The 31 T cell receptor beta chains below all came from one sample that was sequenced in a study of blood T cells in healthy people across ages. Next came a second PCR, run for about 6 to 11 cycles, which used a sample-barcoded 5' primer along with a J-beta primer mix. TCRdb reanalysed the 5' RACE reads using MiXCR and keeps one entry per CDR3 protein. The table records approximately 1.5 million distinct CDR3 sequences, roughly 43% of them present only once. Sequencing used blood. The receptors originated from a woman younger than 30 in good health.

This clonotype was detected a few times. The chain uses TRBV7-9 and TRBJ1-5; D is unclear. This CDR3 spans 12 amino acids. Trimming pared 1 base from V and 7 bases from J, leaving 5 bases between. Germline CDR1 is SEHNR and CDR2 is FQNEAQ (reference sequence). CDR3 sequence reads: CASSLGQQPQHF. The CDR3 nucleotides read TGTGCCAGCAGCTTAGGGCAACAGCCCCAGCATTTT.

The V gene is TRBV2, the J gene TRBJ2-7; D ambiguous. The CDR3 consists of 13 residues. V lost 4 bases and J lost 3, with 10 bases in between. The germline V gene has CDR1 SNHLY and CDR2 FYNNEI. The CDR3 region has the DNA TGTGCCAGCAGTGTGGTGCCAGACTACGAGCAGTACTTC. Encoded protein: CASSVVPDYEQYF. The full variable domain, its missing parts supplied by reference TRBV2 and TRBJ2-7, is EPEVTQTPSHQVTQMGQEVILRCVPISNHLYFYWYRQILGQKVEFLVSFYNNEISEKSEIFDDQFSVERPDGSNFTLKIRSTKLEDSAMYFCASSVVPDYEQYFGPGTRLTVT.

This clonotype was detected a few times. The rearrangement uses TRBV2 and TRBJ2-1; 10 bases align to TRBD2. The CDR3 totals 15 residues. Germline values: CDR1 SNHLY, CDR2 FYNNEI. After removal of 1 base from V and 8 bases from J, the junction contained 5 bases not matched to a gene. This CDR3 reads CASSEGSGRADEQFF. In DNA, the CDR3 is TGTGCCAGCAGTGAAGGGAGCGGGAGGGCCGATGAGCAGTTCTTC.

The rearrangement joins TRBV7-2 to TRBJ1-5; D might be TRBD1 (5 bases). V was shortened by 5 bases and J by 7 bases, with 18 bases between the two germline ends. Germline CDR1 reads SGHTA; CDR2 reads FQGNSA. CDR3 length equals 15 residues. The CDR3 coding sequence is TGTGCCAGCAGCAGGGGACCGCAATCTTTCCAGCCCCAGCATTTT. It is translated as CASSRGPQSFQPQHF.

V is TRBV7-9 and J is TRBJ2-4; 9 bases line up with TRBD1. The DNA end favors TRBJ2-5, so the J call may be wrong. From germline, CDR1 is SEHNR and CDR2 FQNEAQ (reference sequence). This CDR3 is built from 14 residues. The CDR3 loop is CASSDTGGRETQYF. CDR3 nucleotide sequence: TGTGCCAGCAGCGACACAGGGGGCAGGGAGACCCAGTACTTC.

The DNA for the CDR3 is TGCAGCGTTGAGAGGAGCGCGACAGATACGCAGTATTTT. Translation: CSVERSATDTQYF. The chain joins TRBV29-1 to TRBJ2-3; D is unresolved. The V end lost 3 bases, the J end lost 3 bases, and 10 bases lay between the germline ends. The CDR3 has 13 residues. Germline CDR1 reads SQVTM; CDR2 reads ANQGSEA.

The chain employs TRBV20-1 and TRBJ2-1; 8 nucleotides agree with TRBD2. V shed 4 bases and J 8 bases; nucleotides not matched to a gene: 7. The CDR3 has 13 residues. The germline V gene has CDR1 DFQATT and CDR2 SNEGSKA (reference sequence). CDR3 coding DNA: TGCAGTGCTATAACGGGAGGGCCGTATGAGCAGTTCTTC. Translating gives CSAITGGPYEQFF.

The sample holds a few counts of this clonotype. J is TRBJ1-4 and V is TRBV7-8, with TRBD1 matching over 7 bases. CDR3 length equals 15 residues. The junction had 10 bases not matched to a gene; V was cut back by 5 bases and J by 7 bases. Germline CDR1 is SGHVS and CDR2 is FQNEAQ. In DNA, the CDR3 is TGTGCCAGCAGCCCCAGAGGAGGGGGCGTTGAAAAACTGTTTTTT. It codes for CASSPRGGGVEKLFF.

This clonotype was seen a few times. This chain uses TRBV20-1 with TRBJ2-3; D may be TRBD1 (5 bases). The germline gives CDR1 DFQATT, CDR2 SNEGSKA (reference sequence). This CDR3 is 13 amino acids long. Trimming cost V 3 bases and J 2 bases, with 9 bases left between them. The CDR3 DNA follows: TGCAGTGCTAGCAGGGTGACCACAGATACGCAGTATTTT. As protein: CSASRVTTDTQYF.

On this clonotype: The DNA is omitted, as the CDR3 cannot be located on it reliably, and the CDR3 follows TCRdb's listing. The chain is built from TRBV29-1 and TRBJ1-4. CDR1 is SQVTM and CDR2 is ANQGSEA in the germline V gene. The CDR3 adds up to 18 amino acids, both ends counted. The CDR3 region is CSVGGGSYGYTFGEKLFF.

The chain's CDR3 is CSARTGGSDTQYF. In nucleotides, the CDR3 is TGCAGTGCTAGAACGGGGGGTTCAGATACGCAGTATTTT. The rearrangement links TRBV20-1 to TRBJ2-3, with 7 positions matching TRBD2. Germline trimming cut 2 bases from V and 4 bases from J; bases unmatched to any gene: 3. The CDR3 has 13 residues. The germline CDR1 and CDR2 sequences are DFQATT and SNEGSKA (reference sequence).

This chain joins TRBV4-2 and TRBJ2-3, with D possibly being TRBD2 (6 bases). Germline V CDR1 and CDR2: LGHNA, YNFKEQ. V was clipped by 6 bases and J by 5 bases, with 30 bases between them. There are 19 residues in the CDR3. Here the CDR3 reads CASRKAQVADPRSGDTQYF. CDR3 bases: TGTGCCAGCAGAAAAGCTCAGGTAGCGGACCCCAGGTCCGGAGATACGCAGTATTTT.

This clonotype was counted a few times. The chain is built from TRBV7-2 and TRBJ2-7, with D unresolved. This CDR3 is built from 14 residues. With 5 bases removed from V and 7 bases from J, the gap between germline ends came to 18 bases. Germline values: CDR1 SGHTA, CDR2 FQGNSA. DNA for the CDR3: TGTGCCAGCAGCCTCACCCCTTTTTCGGTAGAGCAGTACTTC. It is translated as CASSLTPFSVEQYF.

V gene TRBV29-1 combines with J gene TRBJ1-1, with a possible D match to TRBD1 (6 bases). Trimming took off 7 bases at V and 5 bases at J, with 14 bases between the two ends. Germline CDR1 SQVTM, CDR2 ANQGSEA. CDR3 length: 12 residues. The CDR3 loop is CSAAQGNTEAFF. The CDR3 DNA is TGCAGCGCCGCACAGGGCAATACTGAAGCTTTCTTT.

The rearrangement links TRBV13 to TRBJ1-1, with D possibly being TRBD1 (5 bases). Germline lookup yields CDR1 PRHDT and CDR2 FYEKMQ (reference sequence). The CDR3 is made up of 14 amino acids. V lost 7 bases and J lost 1, with 13 bases in between. CDR3 sequence: CASTLGPQNTEAFF. CDR3 in DNA: TGTGCCAGCACCCTGGGACCGCAGAACACTGAAGCTTTCTTT.

The genes are TRBV10-3 and TRBJ2-7; 11 bases map to TRBD2. Germline trimming cut 6 bases from V and 1 base from J; bases unmatched to any gene: 11. The CDR3 is made up of 17 amino acids. Germline V gene data show CDR1 as ENHRY and CDR2 as SYGVKD. This CDR3 reads CAISHRGLAVPSYEQYF. The CDR3 DNA sequence: TGTGCCATCAGCCACCGGGGACTAGCGGTCCCTTCCTACGAGCAGTACTTC.

This clonotype came up a few times. The V gene is TRBV11-2, the J gene TRBJ2-7; no reliable D call. CDR1 SGHAT and CDR2 FQNNGV come from the germline V gene. The V and J ends lost 1 base and 5 bases respectively, with 12 bases between them. CDR3 size: 14 residues. The CDR3 DNA reads as TGTGCCAGCAGCTTAGGAATAAGGGCGAACGAGCAGTACTTC. Translated, it gives CASSLGIRANEQYF.

This clonotype occurred many times. The rearrangement joins TRBV9 to TRBJ2-1; D is uncertain. The germline V gene has CDR1 SGDLS and CDR2 YYNGEE. This CDR3 comprises 14 residues. The V and J ends lost 0 bases and 4 bases respectively, with 8 bases between them. CDR3: CASSVEQGYNEQFF. In DNA form, the CDR3 reads TGTGCCAGCAGCGTAGAGCAAGGGTACAATGAGCAGTTCTTC.

V gene TRBV6-2 or TRBV6-3 combines with J gene TRBJ2-4; 8 bases map to TRBD1. Germline V gene data show CDR1 as MNHEY and CDR2 as SVGEGT. V dropped 4 bases and J dropped 1; count of bases not matched to a gene: 9. This CDR3 spans 17 amino acids. CDR3 loop: CASSSRGLRTAKNIQYF. DNA of the CDR3: TGTGCCAGCAGTTCCAGGGGGCTGAGAACGGCCAAAAACATTCAGTACTTC.

The chain is built from TRBV28 and TRBJ1-2, with a weak D call TRBD1 (5 bases). Trimming left V 7 bases short and J 5 bases short, with 14 bases between. Germline V lookup: CDR1 MDHEN, CDR2 SYDVKM. The CDR3 is made up of 13 amino acids. The CDR3 reads CASISQGGYGYTF. In DNA form, the CDR3 reads TGTGCCAGCATCTCTCAGGGTGGATATGGCTACACCTTC.

The chain employs TRBV5-1 and TRBJ1-4; D ambiguous. Trimming removed 6 bases from V and 0 bases from J, with 6 bases in between. The CDR3 extends over 13 amino acids. CDR1 is SGHRS and CDR2 is YFSETQ in the germline V gene. CDR3 nucleotide sequence: TGCGCCAGCACGGTCGCAACTAATGAAAAACTGTTTTTT. Its translation is CASTVATNEKLFF.

This chain links TRBV7-9 with TRBJ1-5, with D hard to call. Deletions cut 5 bases from V and 0 bases from J, with 14 bases between. This CDR3 comprises 16 residues. CDR1 and CDR2 (germline): SEHNR, FQNEAQ (reference sequence). CDR3 DNA: TGTGCCAGCAGCCGCGGAGCGGGCCCTAGCAATCAGCCCCAGCATTTT. Translation: CASSRGAGPSNQPQHF.

V gene TRBV20-1 combines with J gene TRBJ1-5, with 7 bases matching TRBD1. The junction had 8 bases not matched to a gene; V was cut back by 6 bases and J by 0 bases. The V gene's germline CDR1 is DFQATT and CDR2 SNEGSKA (reference sequence). CDR3 length: 15 amino acids. CDR3: CSARPGTASNQPQHF. CDR3 nucleotide sequence: TGCAGTGCGAGACCTGGGACAGCTAGCAATCAGCCCCAGCATTTT.

This sequence joins TRBV20-1 and TRBJ1-3; D not resolved. The ends were cut back, 5 bases at V and 0 bases at J, with 11 bases in the middle. The CDR3 runs 14 residues. Germline lookup yields CDR1 DFQATT and CDR2 SNEGSKA (reference sequence). In DNA, the CDR3 is TGCAGTGCTCCCGGGTTGAGCTCTGGAAACACCATATATTTT. Its protein product is CSAPGLSSGNTIYF.

To note about this clonotype: An end of the junction differs from the germline gene, which may be a read error. The chain carries TRBV20-1 and TRBJ2-1; TRBD2 matches at 8 bases. CDR1 is DFQATT and CDR2 is SNEGSKA in the germline V gene (reference sequence). The CDR3 consists of 14 residues. This chain's CDR3 is CSAWISGVINGQFF. Here the CDR3 DNA reads TGCAGTGCTTGGATTAGCGGGGTGATCAATGGGCAGTTCTTC.

This CDR3 is CASYRPGMQETQYF. CDR3 DNA: TGTGCCAGCTACCGTCCCGGGATGCAGGAGACCCAGTACTTC. The chain is built from TRBV28 and TRBJ2-5; D is perhaps TRBD2 (5 bases). The V gene's germline CDR1 is MDHEN and CDR2 SYDVKM. Trimming cost V 8 bases and J 5 bases, with 18 bases left between them. CDR3 length: 14 amino acids.

This clonotype showed up just a few times. The chain employs TRBV27 and TRBJ1-2, with D perhaps TRBD1 (5 bases). Per the germline V gene, CDR1 is MNHEY and CDR2 is SMNVEV (reference sequence). V lost 1 base to trimming and J lost 0 bases, with 12 bases between them. The CDR3 consists of 16 residues. The DNA for the CDR3 is TGTGCCAGCAGTTTATTCCCCAGGGTTCCTAACTATGGCTACACCTTC. Protein: CASSLFPRVPNYGYTF.

The gene calls are TRBV12-3 or TRBV12-4 and TRBJ2-1, with D unclear. The CDR3 runs to 15 residues. The ends were cut back, 6 bases at V and 0 bases at J, with 12 bases in the middle. CDR3 DNA: TGTGCCAGCAGATCCGGCGGAAGCTCCTACAATGAGCAGTTCTTC. This codes for CASRSGGSSYNEQFF.

This clonotype showed up just a few times. The V and J genes are TRBV7-8 and TRBJ1-1; TRBD1 matches 9 bases. Trimming cost V 4 bases and J 5 bases; bases outside gene matches: 8. The length of the CDR3 is 15 residues. Germline CDR1 reads SGHVS; CDR2 reads FQNEAQ. CDR3 in amino acids: CASSSSDRGGTEAFF. The CDR3 DNA is TGTGCCAGCAGCTCCTCGGACAGGGGAGGGACTGAAGCTTTCTTT.

The chain is built from TRBV28 and TRBJ1-6; TRBD1 matches at 9 bases. CDR1 is MDHEN, CDR2 SYDVKM, per germline. Germline trimming cut 6 bases from V and 5 bases from J; bases unmatched to any gene: 8. CDR3 size: 16 residues. In nucleotides, the CDR3 is TGTGCCAGCAGGGGCTGGCGGACAGGGGATAATTCACCCCTCCACTTT. Translation: CASRGWRTGDNSPLHF.

This clonotype was picked up one time. In DNA form, the CDR3 reads TGTGCCAGCAGCTTAGGGGCTAGCGGGAGCCCCTTCGATGAGCAGTACTTC. It translates to CASSLGASGSPFDEQYF. This sequence joins TRBV11-3 and TRBJ2-1; TRBD2 matches 10 bases. Matching the DNA end better, TRBJ2-7 makes the J call doubtful. Looked up from germline, CDR1 is SGHNT and CDR2 is YENEEA. There are 17 residues in the CDR3.